This T cell receptor beta chain was identified in a study of cytomegalovirus exposure and HLA in healthy donors. At the level of the study: Inside one of the first data releases sat 80 million to 95 million unique TCRs taken from HLA-typed donors. General study points: Associated with cytomegalovirus, according to the listing, were around 160 TCR beta chains. Later analysis identified 16,000 or so TCR beta sequences associated with HLA alleles, using a false discovery rate threshold of 0.05. What TCR beta sequences reportedly achieved was accurate prediction of HLA-A and HLA-B alleles in most subjects.

To note about this clone: Its matching antigen is unknown.

Germline CDR1 SGHAT, CDR2 FQNNGV. The V gene end was trimmed by 3 bases and the J gene end by 4 bases; junction bases not matched to a gene: 4. This CDR3 has 17 amino acids. 13 Jbeta primers and 60 Vbeta primers were used for the PCR. Profiling relied on immunoSEQ multiplex PCR, and the TCRdb table lists in-frame clones only, not all of them. The sample has around 140,000 clones; roughly 74% are singletons. V and J are TRBV11-2 and TRBJ2-2; 14 bases align to TRBD2. The sequenced sample was PBMCs. This TCR came from a male donor in good health and CMV-seronegative. The CDR3 DNA reads as TGTGCCAGCAGCTTCGGGACTAGCGGGGGAGGCACCGGGGAGCTGTTTTTT. Encoded protein: CASSFGTSGGGTGELFF.